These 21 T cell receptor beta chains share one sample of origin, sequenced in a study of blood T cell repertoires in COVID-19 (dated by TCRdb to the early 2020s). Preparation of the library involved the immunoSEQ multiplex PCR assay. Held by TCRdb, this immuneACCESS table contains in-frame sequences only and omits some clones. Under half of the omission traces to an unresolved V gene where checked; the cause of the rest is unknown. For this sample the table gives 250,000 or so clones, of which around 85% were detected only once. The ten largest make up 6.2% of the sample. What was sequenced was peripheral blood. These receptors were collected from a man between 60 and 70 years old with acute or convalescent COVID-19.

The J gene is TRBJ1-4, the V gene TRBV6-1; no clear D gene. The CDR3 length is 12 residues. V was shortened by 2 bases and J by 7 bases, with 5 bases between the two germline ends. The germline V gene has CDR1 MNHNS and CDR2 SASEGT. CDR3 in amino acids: CASSELSEKLFF. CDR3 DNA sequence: TGTGCCAGCAGTGAATTGAGTGAAAAACTGTTTTTT.

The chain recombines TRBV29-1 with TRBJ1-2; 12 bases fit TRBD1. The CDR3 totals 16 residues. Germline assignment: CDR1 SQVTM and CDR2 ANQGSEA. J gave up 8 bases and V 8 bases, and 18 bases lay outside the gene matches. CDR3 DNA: TGCAGCTTTGCAGGGACAGGGGGCTTAAGGTTGAAAGGCTACACCTTC. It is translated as CSFAGTGGLRLKGYTF. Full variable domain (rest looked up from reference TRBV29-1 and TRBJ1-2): SAVISQKPSRDICQRGTSLTIQCQVDSQVTMMFWYRQQPGQSLTLIATANQGSEATYESGFVIDKFPISRPNLTFSTLTVSNMSPEDSSIYLCSFAGTGGLRLKGYTFGSGTRLTVV.

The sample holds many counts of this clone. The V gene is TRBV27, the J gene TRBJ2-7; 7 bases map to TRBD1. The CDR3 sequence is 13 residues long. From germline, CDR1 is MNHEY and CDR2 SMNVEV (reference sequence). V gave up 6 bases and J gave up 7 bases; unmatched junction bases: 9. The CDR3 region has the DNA TGTGCCAGCAGCTTTGGCCCGACAGGGGAGCAGTACTTC. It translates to CASSFGPTGEQYF.

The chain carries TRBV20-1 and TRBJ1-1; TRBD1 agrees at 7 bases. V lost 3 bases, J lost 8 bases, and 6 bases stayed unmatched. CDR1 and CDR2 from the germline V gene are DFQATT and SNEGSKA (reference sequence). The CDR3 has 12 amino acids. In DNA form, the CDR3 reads TGCAGTGCTAGTAGAGGGGGCCTCGAAGCTTTCTTT. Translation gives CSASRGGLEAFF.

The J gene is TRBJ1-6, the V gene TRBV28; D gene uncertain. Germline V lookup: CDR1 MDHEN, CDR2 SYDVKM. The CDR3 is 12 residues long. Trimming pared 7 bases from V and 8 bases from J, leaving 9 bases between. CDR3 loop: CASNAPDSPLHF. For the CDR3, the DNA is TGTGCCAGCAACGCCCCAGATTCACCCCTCCACTTT.

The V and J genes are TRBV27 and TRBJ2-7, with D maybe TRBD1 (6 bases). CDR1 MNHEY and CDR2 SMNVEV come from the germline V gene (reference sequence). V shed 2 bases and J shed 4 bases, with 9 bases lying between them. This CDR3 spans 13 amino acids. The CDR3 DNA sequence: TGTGCCAGCAGTTTACCAGGGGTATACGAGCAGTACTTC. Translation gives CASSLPGVYEQYF.

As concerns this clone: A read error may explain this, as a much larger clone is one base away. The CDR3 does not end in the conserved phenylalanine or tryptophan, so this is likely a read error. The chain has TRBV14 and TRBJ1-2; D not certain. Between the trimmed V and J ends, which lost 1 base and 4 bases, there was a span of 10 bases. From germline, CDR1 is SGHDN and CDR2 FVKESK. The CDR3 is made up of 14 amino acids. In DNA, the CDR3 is TGTGCCAGCAGCCAAGCGCGGGGATCCTATGGCTACACCCTC. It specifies CASSQARGSYGYTL.

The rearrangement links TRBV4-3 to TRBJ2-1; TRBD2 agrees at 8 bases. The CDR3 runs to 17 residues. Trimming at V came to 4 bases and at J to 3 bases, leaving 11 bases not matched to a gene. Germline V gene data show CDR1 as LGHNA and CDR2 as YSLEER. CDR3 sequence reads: CASSPTPGRAGYNEQFF. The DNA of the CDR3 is TGCGCCAGCAGCCCGACCCCCGGGAGGGCTGGCTACAATGAGCAGTTCTTC.

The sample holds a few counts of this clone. The CDR3 region is CASSMGQGPNYGYTF. The DNA for the CDR3 is TGTGCCAGTAGTATGGGACAGGGCCCTAACTATGGCTACACCTTC. V usage is TRBV19 and J usage is TRBJ1-2; 9 bases agree with TRBD1. Germline assignment: CDR1 LNHDA and CDR2 SQIVND (reference sequence). V shed 3 bases, J shed 0 bases, and the junction held 2 bases outside the gene matches. CDR3 size: 15 residues.

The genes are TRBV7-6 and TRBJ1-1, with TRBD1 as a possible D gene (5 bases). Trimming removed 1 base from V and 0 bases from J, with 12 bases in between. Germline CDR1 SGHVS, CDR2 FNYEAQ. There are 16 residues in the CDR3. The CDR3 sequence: CASSLVAGPMNTEAFF. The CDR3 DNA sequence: TGTGCCAGCAGCTTAGTGGCGGGGCCTATGAACACTGAAGCTTTCTTT.

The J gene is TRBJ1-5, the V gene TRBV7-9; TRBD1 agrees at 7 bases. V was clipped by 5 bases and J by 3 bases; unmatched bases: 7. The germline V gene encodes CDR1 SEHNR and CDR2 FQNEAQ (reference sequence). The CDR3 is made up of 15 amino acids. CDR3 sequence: CASSPPGQYNQPQHF. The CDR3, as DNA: TGTGCCAGCAGCCCGCCGGGACAGTACAATCAGCCCCAGCATTTT.

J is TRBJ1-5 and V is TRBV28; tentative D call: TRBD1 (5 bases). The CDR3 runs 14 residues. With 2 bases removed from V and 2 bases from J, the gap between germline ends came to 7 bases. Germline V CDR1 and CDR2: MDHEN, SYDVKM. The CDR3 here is CASSLLQGNQPQHF. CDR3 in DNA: TGTGCCAGCAGTTTACTACAGGGCAATCAGCCCCAGCATTTT.

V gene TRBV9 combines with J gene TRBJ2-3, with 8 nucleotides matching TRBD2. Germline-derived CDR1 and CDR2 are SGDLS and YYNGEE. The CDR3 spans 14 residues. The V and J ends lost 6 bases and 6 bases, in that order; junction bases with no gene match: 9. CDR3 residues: CASTPGRARDTQYF. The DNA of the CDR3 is TGTGCCAGCACTCCCGGGAGGGCCCGGGATACGCAGTATTTT.

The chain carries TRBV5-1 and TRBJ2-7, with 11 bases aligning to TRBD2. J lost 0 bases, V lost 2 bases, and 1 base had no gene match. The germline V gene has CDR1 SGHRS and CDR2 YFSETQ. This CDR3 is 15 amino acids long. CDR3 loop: CASSLTSGGSYEQYF. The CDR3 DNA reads TGCGCCAGCAGCTTAACTAGCGGGGGCTCCTACGAGCAGTACTTC.

CDR3 sequence reads: CASSERSGSADTQYF. CDR3 DNA: TGTGCCAGCAGTGAACGGAGCGGGAGCGCAGATACGCAGTATTTT. This chain links TRBV6-1 with TRBJ2-3; 8 bases are a match to TRBD2. Looked up from germline, CDR1 is MNHNS and CDR2 is SASEGT. Losses at the gene ends were 2 bases for V and 4 bases for J; bases not matched to a gene: 5. There are 15 residues in the CDR3.

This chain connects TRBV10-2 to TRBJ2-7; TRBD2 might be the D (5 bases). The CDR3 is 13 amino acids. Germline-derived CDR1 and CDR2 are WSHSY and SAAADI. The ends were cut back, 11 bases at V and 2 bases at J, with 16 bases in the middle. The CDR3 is CAGRGSGTYEQYF. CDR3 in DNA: TGCGCCGGCCGGGGAAGCGGCACCTACGAGCAGTACTTC.

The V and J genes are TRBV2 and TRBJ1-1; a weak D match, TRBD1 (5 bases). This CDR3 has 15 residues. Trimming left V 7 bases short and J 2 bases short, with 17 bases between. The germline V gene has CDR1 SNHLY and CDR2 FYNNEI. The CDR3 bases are TGTGCCAGCAAGTCAGGGCTCCGCAGTAACACTGAAGCTTTCTTT. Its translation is CASKSGLRSNTEAFF. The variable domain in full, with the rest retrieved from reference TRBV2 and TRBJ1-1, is EPEVTQTPSHQVTQMGQEVILRCVPISNHLYFYWYRQILGQKVEFLVSFYNNEISEKSEIFDDQFSVERPDGSNFTLKIRSTKLEDSAMYFCASKSGLRSNTEAFFGQGTRLTVV.

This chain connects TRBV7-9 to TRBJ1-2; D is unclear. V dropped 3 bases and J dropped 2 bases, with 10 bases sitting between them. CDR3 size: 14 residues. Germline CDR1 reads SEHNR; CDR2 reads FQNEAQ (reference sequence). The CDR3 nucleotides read TGTGCCAGCAGCTTTAGCGGACTGAACTATGGCTACACCTTC. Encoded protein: CASSFSGLNYGYTF. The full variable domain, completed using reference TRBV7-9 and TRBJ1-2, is DTGVSQNPRHKITKRGQNVTFRCDPISEHNRLYWYRQTLGQGPEFLTYFQNEAQLEKSRLLSDRFSAERPKGSFSTLEIQRTEQGDSAMYLCASSFSGLNYGYTFGSGTRLTVV.

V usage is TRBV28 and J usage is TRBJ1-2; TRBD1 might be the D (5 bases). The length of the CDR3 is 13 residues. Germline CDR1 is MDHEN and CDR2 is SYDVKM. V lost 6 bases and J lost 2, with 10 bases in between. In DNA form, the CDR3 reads TGTGCCAGCAGCGTGGGGGGAAACTATGGCTACACCTTC. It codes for CASSVGGNYGYTF.

The CDR3 region has the DNA TGTGCCAGCAGCCCACGGGAGGCGGGAGATACGCAGTATTTT. Its protein product is CASSPREAGDTQYF. The chain employs TRBV3-1 (or the pseudogene TRBV3-2) and TRBJ2-3; TRBD2 matches 7 bases. Germline CDR1 reads LGHDT; CDR2 reads YNNKEL (reference sequence). The CDR3 has 14 residues. J gave up 5 bases and V 4 bases, and 6 bases lay outside the gene matches.

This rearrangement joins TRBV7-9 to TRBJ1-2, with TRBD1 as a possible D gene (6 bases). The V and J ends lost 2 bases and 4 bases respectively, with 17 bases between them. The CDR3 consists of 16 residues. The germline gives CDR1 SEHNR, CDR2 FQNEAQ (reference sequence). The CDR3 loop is CASSLMGTPGGYGYTF. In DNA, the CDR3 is TGTGCCAGCAGCTTAATGGGGACACCTGGGGGCTATGGCTACACCTTC.